Below, one TCR beta chain is given with its context. What it binds is unknown. The data derive from a study of cytomegalovirus exposure and HLA in healthy donors. Study details: The 90 to 150 validation repertoires matched the roughly 700 first-cohort repertoires in platform, a later analysis reported.

Study-wide findings and caveats: The authors enumerated roughly 180 TCR beta chains as linked to cytomegalovirus. In the 120 validation repertoires, 94% of cluster scores exceeded 0, per a later analysis.

This table comes from immunoSEQ multiplex PCR, and its TCRdb copy is limited to in-frame clones, with some not included. The sample lists approximately 200,000 clones; about 90% were seen once. Germline V gene sequence: CDR1 SQVTM, CDR2 ANQGSEA. The V end lost 3 bases, the J end lost 2 bases, and 14 bases lay between the germline ends. This CDR3 region has 14 residues. The chain uses TRBV29-1 and TRBJ2-7; D is possibly TRBD2 (5 bases). The sequencing sample was made of PBMCs. This TCR derives from a woman aged 18 to 35 in good health and CMV-seronegative. The CDR3 DNA is TGCAGCGTTGAGGCCGCTGGGAGCCCCTACGAGCAGTACTTC. It is translated as CSVEAAGSPYEQYF.